Below are 22 T cell receptor beta chains sequenced from a single sample in a study of cytomegalovirus exposure and HLA in healthy donors. It was with 60 Vbeta and 13 Jbeta primers that the PCR ran. This table comes from immunoSEQ multiplex PCR, and its TCRdb copy is limited to in-frame clones, with some not included. The data hold about 98,000 clones, with more than 60% observed a single time. Input material: PBMCs. Receptors were obtained from a human donor in good health.

The rearrangement uses TRBV10-3 and TRBJ2-1; the D is unclear. CDR3 length: 15 amino acids. Germline lookup yields CDR1 ENHRY and CDR2 SYGVKD. The germline V and J ends were trimmed by 0 bases and 3 bases, with 9 bases remaining between them. CDR3 bases: TGTGCCATCAGTGAGTCTCTGGGCAGCTACAATGAGCAGTTCTTC. Translated, it gives CAISESLGSYNEQFF.

Written as DNA, the CDR3 is TGCGCCAGCAGCCAAGGGGACAGGGGATACAATGAGCAGTTCTTC. Its protein product is CASSQGDRGYNEQFF. This chain joins TRBV4-1 and TRBJ2-1; 10 bases fit TRBD1. Germline V lookup: CDR1 MGHRA, CDR2 YSYEKL. J gave up 4 bases and V 1 base, and 1 base lay outside the gene matches. The CDR3 runs 15 residues.

The chain uses TRBV2 and TRBJ1-1, with D perhaps TRBD1 (6 bases). This CDR3 contains 15 residues. Looked up from germline, CDR1 is SNHLY and CDR2 is FYNNEI. With 7 bases removed from V and 1 base from J, the gap between germline ends came to 16 bases. The chain's CDR3 is CASKGQLHSNTEAFF. The CDR3 bases are TGTGCCAGCAAGGGACAACTCCATTCGAACACTGAAGCTTTCTTT. The full variable domain, with the rest looked up from reference TRBV2 and TRBJ1-1, is EPEVTQTPSHQVTQMGQEVILRCVPISNHLYFYWYRQILGQKVEFLVSFYNNEISEKSEIFDDQFSVERPDGSNFTLKIRSTKLEDSAMYFCASKGQLHSNTEAFFGQGTRLTVV.

V usage is TRBV19 and J usage is TRBJ2-5, with 10 nucleotides matching TRBD2. This CDR3 has 16 residues. V lost 5 bases to trimming and J lost 5 bases; unmatched junction nucleotides: 11. Per the germline V gene, CDR1 is LNHDA and CDR2 is SQIVND (reference sequence). The DNA for the CDR3 is TGTGCCAGTAGTTCAGGGGGAAGCGGGGGGGCGGAGACCCAGTACTTC. Translating it yields CASSSGGSGGAETQYF. Variable domain in full (rest from reference TRBV19 and TRBJ2-5): DGGITQSPKYLFRKEGQNVTLSCEQNLNHDAMYWYRQDPGQGLRLIYYSQIVNDFQKGDIAEGYSVSREKKESFPLTVTSAQKNPTAFYLCASSSGGSGGAETQYFGPGTRLLVL.

The chain has TRBV7-9 and TRBJ2-2; tentative D call: TRBD1 (5 bases). This CDR3 is 16 amino acids long. Germline CDR1 is SEHNR and CDR2 is FQNEAQ (reference sequence). Deletions cut 5 bases from V and 1 base from J, with 14 bases between. The CDR3 spells CASSSQTVMNTGELFF. CDR3 bases: TGTGCCAGCAGCAGTCAGACAGTTATGAACACCGGGGAGCTGTTTTTT.

This chain joins TRBV11-2 and TRBJ1-2; 9 bases are a match to TRBD1. Germline loops: CDR1 SGHAT, CDR2 FQNNGV. Trimming cost V 5 bases and J 8 bases; bases outside gene matches: 6. The CDR3 covers 13 residues. In nucleotides, the CDR3 is TGTGCCAGCAGCGACCGGGACAGGGAGGGCTACACCTTC. Its translation: CASSDRDREGYTF.

This clone has a handful of counts. The gene calls are TRBV6-5 and TRBJ1-1, with TRBD1 matching 7 bases. The trim removed 6 bases at V and 2 bases at J, leaving 6 bases unmatched. In germline, CDR1 is MNHEY, CDR2 SVGAGI. The CDR3 extends over 14 amino acids. Written as DNA, the CDR3 is TGTGCCAGCAGAAAGACAGGGCTTAACACTGAAGCTTTCTTT. Amino acid sequence: CASRKTGLNTEAFF.

The chain employs TRBV6-6 and TRBJ2-6, with D perhaps matching TRBD1 (6 bases). The CDR3 runs 14 residues. Germline CDR1 reads MNHNY; CDR2 reads SVGAGI (reference sequence). V gave up 7 bases and J gave up 0 bases, with 7 bases separating them. This CDR3 is CASKGVSGANVLTF. The CDR3 DNA is TGTGCCAGCAAGGGGGTCTCTGGGGCCAACGTCCTGACTTTC.

J is TRBJ2-3 and V is TRBV6-6; the D gene is possibly TRBD2 (6 bases). V lost 7 bases and J 5 bases, leaving 16 bases between the germline ends. CDR3 length equals 14 residues. CDR1 MNHNY and CDR2 SVGAGI come from the germline V gene (reference sequence). The CDR3 DNA reads as TGTGCCAGCACCTCGATGGGGGGTATAGATACGCAGTATTTT. Translation gives CASTSMGGIDTQYF.

CDR3 loop: CASSLVSPDNEKLFF. For the CDR3, the DNA is TGTGCCAGCAGCTTGGTTTCGCCAGATAATGAAAAACTGTTTTTT. V gene TRBV5-6 combines with J gene TRBJ1-4, with D unclear. The germline V gene has CDR1 SGHDT and CDR2 YYEEEE. The CDR3 has 15 residues. The V end was cut by 0 bases, the J end by 4 bases, with 10 bases between.

The chain links TRBV27 to TRBJ2-3; 12 bases are a match to TRBD2. The germline V gene has CDR1 MNHEY and CDR2 SMNVEV (reference sequence). This CDR3 is built from 19 residues. Trimming cost V 5 bases and J 2 bases; bases outside gene matches: 14. CDR3 nucleotide sequence: TGTGCCAGCAGTCTCCACAGACTAGCGGGAGCCGGGGACACAGATACGCAGTATTTT. Amino acids: CASSLHRLAGAGDTDTQYF.

The rearrangement joins TRBV5-1 to TRBJ1-3; the D is unclear. V was cut by 0 bases and J by 9 bases, with 10 bases left in between. This CDR3 is 13 amino acids long. Germline V gene lookup returns CDR1 SGHRS and CDR2 YFSETQ. The CDR3 region has the DNA TGCGCCAGCAGCTTGGCCCAAAGGAGCACCATATATTTT. Its protein product is CASSLAQRSTIYF.

The chain is built from TRBV2 and TRBJ1-6, with D possibly TRBD1 on 5 matching bases. Germline CDR1 SNHLY, CDR2 FYNNEI. V lost 5 bases to trimming and J lost 13 bases, with 18 bases between them. This CDR3 has 14 residues. The CDR3 DNA is TGTGCCAGCAGTTCCCGGGGGAGTGGTGAGCCCCTCCACTTT. It codes for CASSSRGSGEPLHF.

This chain connects TRBV5-4 to TRBJ2-5; D is ambiguous. V was trimmed by 4 bases and J by 4 bases, leaving 20 bases between them. CDR1 is SGHNT and CDR2 is YYREEE in the germline V gene (reference sequence). The CDR3 covers 16 residues. CDR3: CASSDLPRLVGETQYF. CDR3 sequence (DNA): TGTGCCAGCAGCGACCTACCGAGACTCGTAGGAGAGACCCAGTACTTC.

The chain uses TRBV7-9 and TRBJ1-2; D may be TRBD1 (5 bases). The CDR3 has 17 amino acids. Per the germline V gene, CDR1 is SEHNR and CDR2 is FQNEAQ (reference sequence). The ends were cut back, 1 base at V and 7 bases at J, with 22 bases in the middle. The CDR3 protein is CASSLGGKGSRSSGYTF. In DNA form, the CDR3 reads TGTGCCAGCAGCTTAGGGGGCAAGGGTTCACGGTCTAGTGGCTACACCTTC.

There are a few counts of this clone. DNA for the CDR3: TGTGCCAGCAGTTGGAGGATGAACACTGAAGCTTTCTTT. Translated, it gives CASSWRMNTEAFF. V and J are TRBV2 and TRBJ1-1; D unresolved. Trimming cost V 5 bases and J 0 bases, with 7 bases left between them. The CDR3 covers 13 residues. The germline V gene has CDR1 SNHLY and CDR2 FYNNEI.

The rearrangement links TRBV29-1 to TRBJ2-5, with 9 bases fitting TRBD2. In germline, CDR1 is SQVTM, CDR2 ANQGSEA. J gave up 4 bases and V 5 bases, and 5 bases lay outside the gene matches. The CDR3 covers 13 residues. The CDR3 here is CSVRGGAPETQYF. DNA of the CDR3: TGCAGCGTTCGCGGGGGGGCCCCAGAGACCCAGTACTTC.

This chain uses TRBV19 with TRBJ1-1; the D gene is possibly TRBD1 (5 bases). Trimming removed 3 bases from V and 2 bases from J, with 16 bases in between. The CDR3 is 16 amino acids. Per the germline V gene, CDR1 is LNHDA and CDR2 is SQIVND (reference sequence). The CDR3 protein is CASSISPDSFNTEAFF. The CDR3, as DNA: TGTGCCAGTAGTATTTCCCCCGACAGTTTTAACACTGAAGCTTTCTTT.

This clone appeared once. J is TRBJ2-3 and V is TRBV2; 9 nucleotides align to TRBD2. Germline loops: CDR1 SNHLY, CDR2 FYNNEI. Trimming took 2 bases from V and 1 from J; bases not matched to a gene: 1. This CDR3 is 15 amino acids long. The CDR3 spells CASSELAGGTDTQYF. DNA for the CDR3: TGTGCCAGCAGTGAATTAGCGGGGGGCACAGATACGCAGTATTTT.

This chain uses TRBV5-1 with TRBJ2-1; 7 nucleotides line up with TRBD2. The CDR3 spans 18 residues. J gave up 0 bases and V 1 base, and 10 bases lay outside the gene matches. Germline V gene data show CDR1 as SGHRS and CDR2 as YFSETQ. The CDR3 loop is CASSLRSGDYSSYNEQFF. In DNA, the CDR3 is TGCGCCAGCAGCTTGAGATCCGGGGACTATAGCTCCTACAATGAGCAGTTCTTC.

This clone was counted only a few times. The gene calls are TRBV5-4 and TRBJ1-1; 9 bases line up with TRBD1. With V trimmed by 2 bases and J by 2 bases, 4 bases remained unmatched. This CDR3 comprises 15 residues. Per germline, CDR1 SGHNT and CDR2 YYREEE (reference sequence). This chain's CDR3 is CASSFRTGANTEAFF. Here the CDR3 DNA reads TGTGCCAGCAGCTTTAGGACAGGGGCTAACACTGAAGCTTTCTTT.

This clone was counted a single time. The genes are TRBV10-2 and TRBJ1-3; TRBD1 agrees at 7 bases. Germline V gene data show CDR1 as WSHSY and CDR2 as SAAADI. The CDR3 covers 18 residues. Trimming removed 6 bases from V and 0 bases from J; junction bases left unmatched: 14. The CDR3 bases are TGCGCCAGCAGGGAGGGACAGAGGATCCCCTCCTCTGGAAACACCATATATTTT. Protein product: CASREGQRIPSSGNTIYF.